Listed below are T cell receptor beta chains from one sample, sequenced in a study of shared clonotypes between healthy human individuals. Profiled with immunoSEQ multiplex PCR; TCRdb holds only in-frame clones, not every one. In the table there are 2 million to 2.5 million clones, 80% to 95% of which are singletons. Sequences were obtained from naive CD4+ T cells from PBMCs. Every receptor here comes from a man aged 18 to 29 in good health. Some clones in this sample may be carry-over from other donors' samples. Both conserved end residues are part of each CDR3. The order of the fields is J gene, clone size, V gene, D gene, CDR3 protein, CDR3 DNA. The D gene is left open where the match is weak. Clone size is given for some rows only: seen once, a few or many times, or a class if the clone is expanded.

j_gene: TRBJ2-1
abundance: -
v_gene: TRBV5-5
d_gene: -
CDR3aa: CASNLGAYNEQFF
CDR3nt: TGTGCCAGCAATCTGGGGGCATACAATGAGCAGTTCTTC

j_gene: TRBJ2-5
abundance: -
v_gene: TRBV5-6
d_gene: -
CDR3aa: CASSGPPERSETQYF
CDR3nt: TGTGCCAGCAGCGGCCCCCCCGAGCGCTCAGAGACCCAGTACTTC

j_gene: TRBJ1-4
abundance: -
v_gene: TRBV7-9
d_gene: -
CDR3aa: CASSLRQEKLFF
CDR3nt: TGTGCCAGCAGCTTAAGACAGGAAAAACTGTTTTTT

j_gene: TRBJ2-7
abundance: -
v_gene: TRBV19
d_gene: -
CDR3aa: CASSISPGGYEQYF
CDR3nt: TGTGCCAGTAGTATCTCACCTGGGGGCTACGAGCAGTACTTC

j_gene: TRBJ2-7
abundance: -
v_gene: TRBV2
d_gene: -
CDR3aa: CASNRADRQSQQYF
CDR3nt: TGTGCCAGCAACAGAGCGGACCGACAGTCCCAGCAGTACTTC

j_gene: TRBJ2-7
abundance: -
v_gene: TRBV18
d_gene: -
CDR3aa: CASSPSRQATYEQYF
CDR3nt: TGTGCCAGCTCACCATCGAGACAGGCGACCTACGAGCAGTACTTC

j_gene: TRBJ1-4
abundance: -
v_gene: TRBV5-8
d_gene: TRBD1
CDR3aa: CASSSGTGAGKKLFF
CDR3nt: TGTGCCAGCAGCTCCGGGACAGGGGCGGGGAAAAAACTGTTTTTT

j_gene: TRBJ1-5
abundance: -
v_gene: TRBV5-1
d_gene: -
CDR3aa: CASSPGLRDINQPQHF
CDR3nt: TGCGCCAGCAGCCCAGGGCTCCGGGACATCAATCAGCCCCAGCATTTT

j_gene: TRBJ2-3
abundance: -
v_gene: TRBV28
d_gene: -
CDR3aa: CASSQRRGWTDTQYF
CDR3nt: TGTGCCAGCAGTCAGAGGAGGGGATGGACAGATACGCAGTATTTT

j_gene: TRBJ1-4
abundance: -
v_gene: TRBV6-6
d_gene: TRBD1
CDR3aa: CASSSRTGVVEKLFF
CDR3nt: TGTGCCAGCAGTTCTCGGACAGGGGTGGTTGAAAAACTGTTTTTT

j_gene: TRBJ1-1
abundance: once
v_gene: TRBV19
d_gene: TRBD1
CDR3aa: CASRDRVSEAFF
CDR3nt: TGTGCCAGTAGGGACAGGGTATCTGAAGCTTTCTTT

j_gene: TRBJ2-3
abundance: -
v_gene: TRBV5-5
d_gene: -
CDR3aa: CASTLEQFTDTQYF
CDR3nt: TGTGCCAGCACCTTAGAGCAATTCACAGATACGCAGTATTTT

j_gene: TRBJ2-5
abundance: -
v_gene: TRBV27
d_gene: -
CDR3aa: CASSSPKTQYF
CDR3nt: TGTGCCAGCAGTTCCCCCAAGACCCAGTACTTC

j_gene: TRBJ2-1
abundance: -
v_gene: TRBV14
d_gene: -
CDR3aa: CASSQVTVTSYNEQFF
CDR3nt: TGTGCCAGCAGCCAAGTTACGGTAACCTCCTACAATGAGCAGTTCTTC

j_gene: TRBJ1-2
abundance: -
v_gene: TRBV7-3
d_gene: -
CDR3aa: CASSYSLRQAYGYTF
CDR3nt: TGTGCCAGCAGCTACTCGCTAAGACAGGCCTATGGCTACACCTTC

j_gene: TRBJ2-7
abundance: -
v_gene: TRBV11-2
d_gene: -
CDR3aa: CASSFWLGGRVYEQYF
CDR3nt: TGTGCCAGCAGCTTTTGGTTAGGAGGAAGGGTGTACGAGCAGTACTTC

j_gene: TRBJ2-3
abundance: -
v_gene: TRBV5-1
d_gene: TRBD2
CDR3aa: CASSLGTSSSTDTQYF
CDR3nt: TGCGCCAGCAGCTTGGGGACTAGCAGTAGCACAGATACGCAGTATTTT

j_gene: TRBJ1-1
abundance: -
v_gene: TRBV4-2
d_gene: -
CDR3aa: CASSQDDASWVEAFF
CDR3nt: TGTGCCAGCAGCCAAGACGATGCGAGTTGGGTTGAAGCTTTCTTT

j_gene: TRBJ2-7
abundance: -
v_gene: TRBV7-2
d_gene: -
CDR3aa: CASSSRDIGDEQYF
CDR3nt: TGTGCCAGCAGCTCCCGGGACATTGGGGACGAGCAGTACTTC

j_gene: TRBJ2-2
abundance: -
v_gene: TRBV2
d_gene: TRBD1
CDR3aa: CASSDDRTGGANTGELFF
CDR3nt: TGTGCCAGCAGTGACGACCGGACAGGGGGCGCGAACACCGGGGAGCTGTTTTTT

j_gene: TRBJ1-5
abundance: -
v_gene: TRBV15
d_gene: -
CDR3aa: CATSREVGRYDQPQHF
CDR3nt: TGTGCCACCAGCAGAGAGGTAGGGAGGTACGATCAGCCCCAGCATTTT

j_gene: TRBJ1-1
abundance: few
v_gene: TRBV28
d_gene: TRBD1
CDR3aa: CASSPSDRVTEAFF
CDR3nt: TGTGCCAGCAGTCCCTCGGACAGGGTCACTGAAGCTTTCTTT